The clone carrying this TCR beta chain was detected a few times. Its antigen remains unknown. The sample is drawn from a study of identical twins. Germline CDR1 is SGHRS and CDR2 is YFSETQ. There are 15 residues in the CDR3. V lost 0 bases and J 0 bases, leaving 9 bases between the germline ends. General study findings and limits: The study found excess low generation probability among twin-shared out-of-frame alpha sequences. There was more out-of-frame TCR alpha sharing in monozygotic twins than models estimated. The authors noted that invariant MAIT and iNKT cells could partly confound zero-insertion analyses.

TCRdb recomputed calls from the 5' RACE reads with MiXCR, one row per CDR3 protein. The sample holds just over 450,000 distinct CDR3 sequences, 13% to 15% seen once. These sequences were also reported in another study, on yellow fever vaccine responses in identical twins. From that study: Reportedly, the T cell response mounted by twins to vaccine seemed partly convergent, partly personalized.

The genes are TRBV5-1 and TRBJ2-5; TRBD2 might be the D (5 bases). Sequencing was carried out using CD4+ T cells sorted from blood. The source of this sequence is a woman aged 18 to 35 in good health. The CDR3 loop reads CASSLAGNNQETQYF. The CDR3, as DNA: TGCGCCAGCAGCTTGGCCGGGAATAACCAAGAGACCCAGTACTTC. The full variable domain, in which reference TRBV5-1 and TRBJ2-5 provide the parts outside the CDR3, is KAGVTQTPRYLIKTRGQQVTLSCSPISGHRSVSWYQQTPGQGLQFLFEYFSETQRNKGNFPGRFSGRQFSNSRSEMNVSTLELGDSALYLCASSLAGNNQETQYFGPGTRLLVL.